Listed here are 6 T cell receptor beta chains from one sample, sequenced in a study of blood T cell repertoires in COVID-19. Only in-frame clones appear in the TCRdb table, and some are missing; sequencing was by immunoSEQ multiplex PCR. The sample consists of 470,000 or so clones, 75% to 90% of them appearing once. The material sequenced was peripheral blood. The origin of the receptors is a woman in her twenties or thirties with acute or convalescent COVID-19.

In nucleotides, the CDR3 is TGTGCCAGCAGTTTGGGGGGGGGCCTTGCAGATACGCAGTATTTT. Translation gives CASSLGGGLADTQYF. The genes are TRBV28 and TRBJ2-3; possible D gene TRBD2, 7 bases. The CDR3 contains 15 residues. In germline, CDR1 is MDHEN, CDR2 SYDVKM. V lost 3 bases and J 4 bases, leaving 14 bases between the germline ends.

This chain joins TRBV2 and TRBJ2-1, with 11 bases identical to TRBD2. J lost 8 bases, V lost 4 bases, and 10 bases had no gene match. Germline V gene lookup returns CDR1 SNHLY and CDR2 FYNNEI. CDR3 length: 16 residues. CDR3 amino acids: CASSGSGGDLRDEQFF. The CDR3 DNA is TGTGCCAGCAGTGGTAGCGGGGGGGACCTTCGGGATGAGCAGTTCTTC.

The rearrangement joins TRBV4-1 to TRBJ2-5; D remains ambiguous. V gave up 0 bases and J gave up 5 bases, with 13 bases separating them. This CDR3 has 15 amino acids. Per the germline V gene, CDR1 is MGHRA and CDR2 is YSYEKL. DNA for the CDR3: TGCGCCAGCAGCCAAGATGGCCTAGTCGAGGAGACCCAGTACTTC. Translation gives CASSQDGLVEETQYF.

The rearrangement uses TRBV2 and TRBJ2-5; 7 bases agree with TRBD1. The germline CDR1 and CDR2 sequences are SNHLY and FYNNEI. The trim removed 3 bases at V and 12 bases at J, leaving 4 bases unmatched. This CDR3 has 11 amino acids. In DNA, the CDR3 is TGTGCCAGCAGTGAGACAGGGTTGGAGTACTTC. It yields the protein CASSETGLEYF. The whole variable domain, filled in from reference TRBV2 and TRBJ2-5, reads EPEVTQTPSHQVTQMGQEVILRCVPISNHLYFYWYRQILGQKVEFLVSFYNNEISEKSEIFDDQFSVERPDGSNFTLKIRSTKLEDSAMYFCASSETGLEYFGPGTRLLVL.

The chain joins TRBV9 to TRBJ2-3; maybe TRBD2 (6 bases). CDR1 is SGDLS, CDR2 YYNGEE, per germline. This CDR3 comprises 15 residues. The V gene lost 4 bases and the J gene lost 4 bases, with 16 bases spanning the gap. DNA for the CDR3: TGTGCCAGCAGCCACGAGGAGGGATTGTCAGATACGCAGTATTTT. Protein: CASSHEEGLSDTQYF.

This chain links TRBV9 with TRBJ1-1; the match to TRBD1 covers 7 bases. The length of the CDR3 is 15 residues. The J segment lost 0 bases and the V segment lost 2 bases, leaving 4 bases of the junction unmatched. Per the germline V gene, CDR1 is SGDLS and CDR2 is YYNGEE. The CDR3: CASSVFRGMNTEAFF. CDR3 DNA sequence: TGTGCCAGCAGCGTCTTCAGGGGGATGAACACTGAAGCTTTCTTT.